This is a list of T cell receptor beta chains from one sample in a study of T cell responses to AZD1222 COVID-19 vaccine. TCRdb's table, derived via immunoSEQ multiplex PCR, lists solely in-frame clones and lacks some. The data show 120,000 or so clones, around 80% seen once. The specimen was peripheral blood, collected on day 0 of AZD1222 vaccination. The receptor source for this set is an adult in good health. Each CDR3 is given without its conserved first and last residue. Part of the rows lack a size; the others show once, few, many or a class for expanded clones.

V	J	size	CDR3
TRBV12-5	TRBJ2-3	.	ASGLGFTQY
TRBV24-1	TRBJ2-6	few	ATSDPRGQGASGANVLT
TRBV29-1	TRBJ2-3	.	SGTPGALDTQY
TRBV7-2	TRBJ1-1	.	ASSLKRKKPEAF
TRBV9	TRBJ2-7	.	ASSARAGQIEQY
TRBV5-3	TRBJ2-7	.	ARWTSGRSYEQY
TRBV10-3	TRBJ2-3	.	AISDPRPTGQMSSTDTQY
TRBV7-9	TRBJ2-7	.	ASSLGRTDRSYEQY
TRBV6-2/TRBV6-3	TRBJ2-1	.	ASSYARASGSIYEQF
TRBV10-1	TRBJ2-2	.	ASSRATGRGELF
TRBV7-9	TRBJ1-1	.	ASSPSWGRLTEAF
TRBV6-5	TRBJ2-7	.	ASSPGRRQYEQY
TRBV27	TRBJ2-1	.	ASRSPRGRLNHEQF
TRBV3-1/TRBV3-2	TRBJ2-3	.	ASSQRTGSTDTQY
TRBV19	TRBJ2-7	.	ASSISLQGTYEQY
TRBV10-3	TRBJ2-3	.	AISEEGADTDTQY
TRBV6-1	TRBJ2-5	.	ASSDRFQETQY
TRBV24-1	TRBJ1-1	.	ATSEPGNTEAF
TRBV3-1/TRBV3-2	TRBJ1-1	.	ASSQDRGGKAF
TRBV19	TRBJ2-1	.	ASTQAGANDNEQF
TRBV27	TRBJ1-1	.	ASSLKQNTEAF
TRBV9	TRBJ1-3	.	ASSARPGAGNTIY
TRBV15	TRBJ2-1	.	ATSRGGRTIYNEQF
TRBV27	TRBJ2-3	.	ASSLAQNTDTQY
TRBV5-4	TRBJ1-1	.	ASSPSLSKEAF
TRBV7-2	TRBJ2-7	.	ASSLVPQYYEQY
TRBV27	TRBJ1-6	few	ASSSRTGMRSPLH
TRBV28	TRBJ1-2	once	ASSVGQGNYGYT
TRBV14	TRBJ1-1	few	ASSLHQNTEAF
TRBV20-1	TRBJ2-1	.	SAGFNNEQF
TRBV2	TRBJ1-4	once	ASSPGTSDEKLF
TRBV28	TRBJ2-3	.	ASSLSGLAGRTDTQY
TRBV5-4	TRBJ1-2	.	ASSLGDRDYGYT
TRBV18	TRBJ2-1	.	ASSPQSSGGPLNEQF
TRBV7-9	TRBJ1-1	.	ASSSLNRVNTEAF
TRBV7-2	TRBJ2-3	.	ASSLSLLRGYTDTQY
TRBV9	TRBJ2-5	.	ASSVEARQETQY
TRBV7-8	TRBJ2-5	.	ASSLGDLETQY
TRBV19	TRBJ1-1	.	ASTDYRAGNTEAF
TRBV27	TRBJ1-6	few	ASSLTSVSYNSPLH
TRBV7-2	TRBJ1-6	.	ASSSQGNSPLH
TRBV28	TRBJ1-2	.	ASSLYPGGYT
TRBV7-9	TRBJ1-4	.	ASSRGGSSEKLF
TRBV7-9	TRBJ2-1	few	ASSSGGWGTNFNEQF
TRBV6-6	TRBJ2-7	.	ASSYSGGLSYEQY